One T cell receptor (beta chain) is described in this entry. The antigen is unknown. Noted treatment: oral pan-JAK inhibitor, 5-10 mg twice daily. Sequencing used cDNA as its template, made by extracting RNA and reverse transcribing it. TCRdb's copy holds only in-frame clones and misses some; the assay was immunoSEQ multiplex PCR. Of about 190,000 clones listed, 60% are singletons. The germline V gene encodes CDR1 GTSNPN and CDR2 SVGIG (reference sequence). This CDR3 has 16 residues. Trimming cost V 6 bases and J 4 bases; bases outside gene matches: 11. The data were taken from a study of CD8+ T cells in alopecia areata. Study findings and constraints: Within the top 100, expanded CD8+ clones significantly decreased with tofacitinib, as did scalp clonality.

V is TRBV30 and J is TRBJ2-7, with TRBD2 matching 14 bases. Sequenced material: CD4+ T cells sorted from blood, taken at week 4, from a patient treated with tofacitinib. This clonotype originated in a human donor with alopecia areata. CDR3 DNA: TGTGCCTGCACCCGGACGGGGACTAGCGGGAGTTACGAGCAGTACTTC. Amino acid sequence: CACTRTGTSGSYEQYF.